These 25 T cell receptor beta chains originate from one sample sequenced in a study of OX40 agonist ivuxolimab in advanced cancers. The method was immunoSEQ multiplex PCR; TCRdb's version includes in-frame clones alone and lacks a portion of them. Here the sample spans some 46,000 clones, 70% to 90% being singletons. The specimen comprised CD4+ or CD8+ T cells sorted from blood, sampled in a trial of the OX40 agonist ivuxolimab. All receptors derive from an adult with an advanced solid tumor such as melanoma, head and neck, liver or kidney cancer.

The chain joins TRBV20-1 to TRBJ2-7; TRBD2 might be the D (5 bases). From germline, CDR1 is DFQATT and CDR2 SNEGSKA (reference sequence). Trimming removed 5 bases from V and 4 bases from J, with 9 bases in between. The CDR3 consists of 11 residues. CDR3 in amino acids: CSAAPGYEQYF. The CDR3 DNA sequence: TGCAGTGCTGCGCCGGGGTACGAGCAGTACTTC.

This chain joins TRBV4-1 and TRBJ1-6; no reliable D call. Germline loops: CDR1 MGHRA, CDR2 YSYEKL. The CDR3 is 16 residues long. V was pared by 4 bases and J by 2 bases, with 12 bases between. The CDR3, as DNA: TGCGCCAGCAGCCCCCTCTATCGAGCCTATAATTCACCCCTCCACTTT. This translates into CASSPLYRAYNSPLHF.

CDR3 coding DNA: TGTGCCAGCAGCTTAGGGTTCGGCTATGGCTACACCTTC. This translates into CASSLGFGYGYTF. The genes are TRBV5-6 and TRBJ1-2; D gene unclear. The V end was cut by 2 bases, the J end by 4 bases, with 9 bases between. The CDR3 has 13 residues. CDR1 is SGHDT, CDR2 YYEEEE, per germline.

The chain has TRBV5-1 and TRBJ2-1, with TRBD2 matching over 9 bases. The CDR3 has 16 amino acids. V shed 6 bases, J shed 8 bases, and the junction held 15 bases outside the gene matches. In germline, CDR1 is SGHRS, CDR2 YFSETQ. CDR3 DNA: TGCGCCAGCATCCCCGGAGGTGCGGGAGGGTTCCATGAGCAGTTCTTC. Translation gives CASIPGGAGGFHEQFF.

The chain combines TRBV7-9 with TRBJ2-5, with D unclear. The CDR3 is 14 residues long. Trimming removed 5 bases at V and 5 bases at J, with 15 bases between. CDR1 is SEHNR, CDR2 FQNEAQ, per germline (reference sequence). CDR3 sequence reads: CASSGPWAAETQYF. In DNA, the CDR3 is TGTGCCAGCAGCGGACCCTGGGCTGCGGAGACCCAGTACTTC.

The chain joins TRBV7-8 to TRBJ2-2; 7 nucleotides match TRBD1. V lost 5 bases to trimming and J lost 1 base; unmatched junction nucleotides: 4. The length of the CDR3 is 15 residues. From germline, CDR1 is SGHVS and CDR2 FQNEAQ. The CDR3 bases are TGTGCCAGCAGCGCGCGGACAGGGAACACCGGGGAGCTGTTTTTT. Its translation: CASSARTGNTGELFF.

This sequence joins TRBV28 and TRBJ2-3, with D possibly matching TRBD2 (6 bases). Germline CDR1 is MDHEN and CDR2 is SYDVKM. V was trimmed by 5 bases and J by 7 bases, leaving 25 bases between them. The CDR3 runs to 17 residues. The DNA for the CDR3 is TGTGCCAGCAGTCCCTTGAAGAAGAGTCGGGGGAAAAATACGCAGTATTTT. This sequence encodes CASSPLKKSRGKNTQYF.

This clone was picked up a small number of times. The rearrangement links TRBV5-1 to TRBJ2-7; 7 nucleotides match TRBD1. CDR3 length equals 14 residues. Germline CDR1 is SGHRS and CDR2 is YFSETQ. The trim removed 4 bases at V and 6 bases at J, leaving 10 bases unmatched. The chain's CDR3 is CASSPPGQPTEQYF. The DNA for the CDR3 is TGCGCCAGCAGCCCGCCGGGACAGCCGACCGAGCAGTACTTC.

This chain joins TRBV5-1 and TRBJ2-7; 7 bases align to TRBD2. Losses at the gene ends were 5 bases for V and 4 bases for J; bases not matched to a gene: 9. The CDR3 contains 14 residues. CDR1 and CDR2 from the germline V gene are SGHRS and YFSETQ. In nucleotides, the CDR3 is TGCGCCAGCAGGGACTCTAGCGGCCATTACGAGCAGTACTTC. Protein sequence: CASRDSSGHYEQYF.

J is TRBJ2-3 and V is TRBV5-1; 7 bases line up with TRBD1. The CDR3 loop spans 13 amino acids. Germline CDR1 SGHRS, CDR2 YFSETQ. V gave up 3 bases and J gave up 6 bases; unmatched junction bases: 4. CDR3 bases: TGCGCCAGCAGCTCACAGGGGCGGGATACGCAGTATTTT. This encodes CASSSQGRDTQYF.

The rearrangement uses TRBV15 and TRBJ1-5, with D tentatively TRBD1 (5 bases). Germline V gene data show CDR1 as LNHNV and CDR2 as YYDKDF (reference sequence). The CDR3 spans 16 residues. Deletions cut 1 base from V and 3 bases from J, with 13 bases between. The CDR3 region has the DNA TGTGCCACCAGCAGAGTCCTGGACACCTACAATCAGCCCCAGCATTTT. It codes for CATSRVLDTYNQPQHF. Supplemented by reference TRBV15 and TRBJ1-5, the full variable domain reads DAMVIQNPRYQVTQFGKPVTLSCSQTLNHNVMYWYQQKSSQAPKLLFHYYDKDFNNEADTPDNFQSRRPNTSFCFLDIRSPGLGDTAMYLCATSRVLDTYNQPQHFGDGTRLSIL.

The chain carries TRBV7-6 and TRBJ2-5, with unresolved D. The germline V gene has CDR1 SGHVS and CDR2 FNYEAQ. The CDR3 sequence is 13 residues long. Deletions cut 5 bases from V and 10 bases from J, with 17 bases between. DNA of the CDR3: TGTGCCAGCAGCCCACTCGTCTCGAAGGACCAGTACTTC. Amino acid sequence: CASSPLVSKDQYF.

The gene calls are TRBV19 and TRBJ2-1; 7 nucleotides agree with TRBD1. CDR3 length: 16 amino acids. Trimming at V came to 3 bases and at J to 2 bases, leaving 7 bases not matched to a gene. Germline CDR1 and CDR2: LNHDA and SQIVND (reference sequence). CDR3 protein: CASSIGDRAPYNEQFF. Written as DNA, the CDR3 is TGTGCCAGTAGTATTGGGGACAGAGCCCCCTACAATGAGCAGTTCTTC.

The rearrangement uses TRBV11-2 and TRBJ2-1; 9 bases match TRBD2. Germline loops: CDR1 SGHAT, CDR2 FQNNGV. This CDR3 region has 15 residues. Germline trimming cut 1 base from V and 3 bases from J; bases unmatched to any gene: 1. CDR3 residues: CASSLGLADYNEQFF. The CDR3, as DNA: TGTGCCAGCAGCTTAGGACTAGCGGACTACAATGAGCAGTTCTTC.

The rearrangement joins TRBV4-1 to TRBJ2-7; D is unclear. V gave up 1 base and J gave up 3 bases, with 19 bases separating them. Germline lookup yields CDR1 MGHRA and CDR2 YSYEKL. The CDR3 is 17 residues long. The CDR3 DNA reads TGCGCCAGCAGCCAAGGTCGCATAGACGGATCATACTACGAGCAGTACTTC. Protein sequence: CASSQGRIDGSYYEQYF.

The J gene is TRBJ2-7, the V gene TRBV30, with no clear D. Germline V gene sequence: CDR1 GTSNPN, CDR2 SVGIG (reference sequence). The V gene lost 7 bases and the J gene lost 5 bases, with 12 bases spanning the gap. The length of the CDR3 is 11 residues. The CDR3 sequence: CASLKGNEQYF. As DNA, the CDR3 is TGTGCCTCCCTAAAAGGGAACGAGCAGTACTTC.

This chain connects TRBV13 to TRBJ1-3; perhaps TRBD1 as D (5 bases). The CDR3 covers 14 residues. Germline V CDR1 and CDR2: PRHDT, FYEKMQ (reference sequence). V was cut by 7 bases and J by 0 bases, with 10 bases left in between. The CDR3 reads CASKGRHSGNTIYF. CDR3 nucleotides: TGTGCCAGCAAGGGGCGCCACTCTGGAAACACCATATATTTT. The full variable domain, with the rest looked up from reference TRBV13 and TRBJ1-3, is AAGVIQSPRHLIKEKRETATLKCYPIPRHDTVYWYQQGPGQDPQFLISFYEKMQSDKGSIPDRFSAQQFSDYHSELNMSSLELGDSALYFCASKGRHSGNTIYFGEGSWLTVV.

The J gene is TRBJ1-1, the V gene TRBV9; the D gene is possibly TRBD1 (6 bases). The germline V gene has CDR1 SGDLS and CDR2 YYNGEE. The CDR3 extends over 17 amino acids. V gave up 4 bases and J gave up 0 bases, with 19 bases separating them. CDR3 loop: CASSLLSGEGMNTEAFF. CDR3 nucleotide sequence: TGTGCCAGCAGCCTACTCTCAGGGGAGGGTATGAACACTGAAGCTTTCTTT.

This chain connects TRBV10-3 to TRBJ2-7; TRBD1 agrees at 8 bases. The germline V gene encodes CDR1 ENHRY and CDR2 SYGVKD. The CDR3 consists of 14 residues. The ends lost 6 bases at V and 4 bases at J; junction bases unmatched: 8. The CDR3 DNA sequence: TGTGCCATCAGACAGACAGGGGAGAGGTACGAGCAGTACTTC. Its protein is CAIRQTGERYEQYF.

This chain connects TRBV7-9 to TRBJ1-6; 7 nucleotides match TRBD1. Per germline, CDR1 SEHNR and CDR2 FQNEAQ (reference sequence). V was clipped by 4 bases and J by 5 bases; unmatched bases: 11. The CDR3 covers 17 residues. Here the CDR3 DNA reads TGTGCCAGCAGCTCAGACATAGGGGGCCTTAATAATTCACCCCTCCACTTT. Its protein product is CASSSDIGGLNNSPLHF.

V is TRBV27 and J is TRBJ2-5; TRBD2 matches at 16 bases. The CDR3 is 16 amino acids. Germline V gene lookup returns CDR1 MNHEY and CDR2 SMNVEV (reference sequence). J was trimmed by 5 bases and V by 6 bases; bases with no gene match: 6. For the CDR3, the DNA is TGTGCCAGCAGGACGGGACTAGCGGGAGGGTGGGAGACCCAGTACTTC. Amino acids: CASRTGLAGGWETQYF.

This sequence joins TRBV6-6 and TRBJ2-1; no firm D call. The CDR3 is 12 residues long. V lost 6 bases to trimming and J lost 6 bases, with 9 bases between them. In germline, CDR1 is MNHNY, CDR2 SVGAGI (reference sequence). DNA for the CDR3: TGTGCCAGCAGCCCATACAGCAATGAGCAGTTCTTC. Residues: CASSPYSNEQFF.

CDR3 nucleotide sequence: TGTGCCAGCAGCCAAGGCCTAGCGGGATATGGCGAGCAGTACTTC. Translating it yields CASSQGLAGYGEQYF. The chain combines TRBV14 with TRBJ2-7, with 9 positions matching TRBD2. CDR1 is SGHDN and CDR2 is FVKESK in the germline V gene. The CDR3 is 15 amino acids. Trimming took 1 base from V and 6 from J; bases not matched to a gene: 7.

CDR3 nucleotide sequence: TGTGCCAGCCCGTTAAGTGTCTCGCACAGTCGGGCCAACGTCCTGACTTTC. This codes for CASPLSVSHSRANVLTF. The chain carries TRBV5-5 and TRBJ2-6; D uncertain. CDR3 size: 17 residues. Trimming took off 7 bases at V and 5 bases at J, with 22 bases between the two ends. The germline V gene has CDR1 SGHKS and CDR2 YYEKEE (reference sequence). The variable domain in full, completed from reference TRBV5-5 and TRBJ2-6, reads DAGVTQSPTHLIKTRGQQVTLRCSPISGHKSVSWYQQVLGQGPQFIFQYYEKEERGRGNFPDRFSARQFPNYSSELNVNALLLGDSALYLCASPLSVSHSRANVLTFGAGSRLTVL.

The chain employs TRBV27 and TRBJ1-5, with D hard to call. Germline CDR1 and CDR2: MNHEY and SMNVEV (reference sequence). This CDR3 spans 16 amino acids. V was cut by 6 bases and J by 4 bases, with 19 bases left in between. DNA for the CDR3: TGTGCCAGCAGATACTCCTGGGGTAGTGGTAATCAGCCCCAGCATTTT. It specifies CASRYSWGSGNQPQHF.